A selection of T cell receptor beta chains follows, all from one sample in a study of beta chain features in type 1 diabetes. The method was immunoSEQ multiplex PCR; TCRdb's version includes in-frame clones alone and lacks a portion of them. The data hold some 330,000 clones, with around 12% observed a single time. The sample taken for sequencing was naive CD4+ T cells from blood. These receptors came from a woman under 30 with type 1 diabetes. Both conserved end residues are part of each CDR3. Each record gives: D gene, V gene, J gene, clone size, CDR3 protein, CDR3 DNA. A D gene is named only where the DNA matches it firmly. Only part of the rows carry a size: once, few, many, or a class if the clone is expanded.

d_call: TRBD2; v_call: TRBV11-3; j_call: TRBJ2-7; clone_size: few; cdr3_aa: CASSLEGTSGSYEQYF; cdr3_nt: TGTGCCAGCAGCTTAGAAGGGACTAGCGGTTCCTACGAGCAGTACTTC
d_call: -; v_call: TRBV7-9; j_call: TRBJ1-1; clone_size: few; cdr3_aa: CASSLRGYTEAFF; cdr3_nt: TGTGCCAGCAGCTTACGGGGTTACACTGAAGCTTTCTTT
d_call: TRBD2; v_call: TRBV5-1; j_call: TRBJ2-1; clone_size: -; cdr3_aa: CASSSIAGGGNEQFF; cdr3_nt: TGCGCCAGCAGCAGTATAGCGGGAGGGGGCAATGAGCAGTTCTTC
d_call: -; v_call: TRBV4-2; j_call: TRBJ2-7; clone_size: -; cdr3_aa: CASSQDLALYEQYF; cdr3_nt: TGTGCCAGCAGCCAAGATCTAGCGCTCTACGAGCAGTACTTC
d_call: -; v_call: TRBV7-2; j_call: TRBJ2-7; clone_size: -; cdr3_aa: CASSSRGWPLSYEQYF; cdr3_nt: TGTGCCAGCAGCTCTAGGGGGTGGCCCCTCTCCTACGAGCAGTACTTC
d_call: -; v_call: TRBV28; j_call: TRBJ1-2; clone_size: -; cdr3_aa: CASSLIGRGYGYTF; cdr3_nt: TGTGCCAGCAGTTTAATCGGAAGGGGCTATGGCTACACCTTC
d_call: -; v_call: TRBV29-1; j_call: TRBJ1-1; clone_size: few; cdr3_aa: CSAIQPGDYTEAFF; cdr3_nt: TGCAGCGCGATCCAGCCAGGTGATTACACTGAAGCTTTCTTT
d_call: -; v_call: TRBV30; j_call: TRBJ1-4; clone_size: -; cdr3_aa: CAWSRAGATNEKLFF; cdr3_nt: TGTGCCTGGTCCCGGGCGGGGGCTACTAATGAAAAACTGTTTTTT
d_call: -; v_call: TRBV19; j_call: TRBJ2-6; clone_size: -; cdr3_aa: CASSIVVSGANVLTF; cdr3_nt: TGTGCCAGTAGTATAGTCGTCTCTGGGGCCAACGTCCTGACTTTC
d_call: TRBD2; v_call: TRBV7-9; j_call: TRBJ2-1; clone_size: few; cdr3_aa: CASSDTSGISDEQFF; cdr3_nt: TGTGCCAGCAGCGACACTAGCGGGATATCTGATGAGCAGTTCTTC
d_call: -; v_call: TRBV9; j_call: TRBJ1-3; clone_size: -; cdr3_aa: CASSVGGPSGNTIYF; cdr3_nt: TGTGCCAGCAGCGTAGGAGGTCCCAGTGGAAACACCATATATTTT
d_call: -; v_call: TRBV2; j_call: TRBJ2-1; clone_size: few; cdr3_aa: CASSDTKTWSWQFF; cdr3_nt: TGTGCCAGCAGCGATACAAAGACATGGTCTTGGCAGTTCTTC
d_call: -; v_call: TRBV14; j_call: TRBJ2-2; clone_size: -; cdr3_aa: CASSQVARGLFF; cdr3_nt: TGTGCCAGCAGCCAAGTGGCCCGGGGGCTGTTTTTT
d_call: -; v_call: TRBV10-3; j_call: TRBJ1-6; clone_size: -; cdr3_aa: CAIRAQTERNSPLHF; cdr3_nt: TGTGCCATCAGGGCCCAGACGGAGAGGAATTCACCCCTCCACTTT
d_call: -; v_call: TRBV5-1; j_call: TRBJ2-1; clone_size: -; cdr3_aa: CASRKWAFDEQFF; cdr3_nt: TGCGCCAGCAGGAAGTGGGCATTCGATGAGCAGTTCTTC
d_call: -; v_call: TRBV5-6; j_call: TRBJ1-2; clone_size: -; cdr3_aa: CASSLVGGSDGYTF; cdr3_nt: TGTGCCAGCAGCTTGGTGGGGGGGTCAGATGGCTACACCTTC
d_call: -; v_call: TRBV28; j_call: TRBJ1-4; clone_size: -; cdr3_aa: CASSPTGLTNEKLFF; cdr3_nt: TGTGCCAGCAGCCCTACAGGGTTGACTAATGAAAAACTGTTTTTT